This TCR beta chain was identified during a study of control samples from healthy donors and cancer patients. Method: immunoSEQ multiplex PCR; TCRdb's copy keeps in-frame clones and lacks some. The data show over 150,000 clones, roughly 94% seen once. The sample holds one count of this clone. Sample: blood. The sequence was obtained from a woman younger than 35 in good health.

The CDR3 DNA reads as TGTGCCAGCAGCTTGGCGGGTTCCATTGGAAACACCATATATTTT. Protein product: CASSLAGSIGNTIYF. This chain joins TRBV5-4 and TRBJ1-3; D is uncertain. Per the germline V gene, CDR1 is SGHNT and CDR2 is YYREEE (reference sequence). V was pared by 0 bases and J by 3 bases, with 10 bases between. This CDR3 is 15 amino acids long.